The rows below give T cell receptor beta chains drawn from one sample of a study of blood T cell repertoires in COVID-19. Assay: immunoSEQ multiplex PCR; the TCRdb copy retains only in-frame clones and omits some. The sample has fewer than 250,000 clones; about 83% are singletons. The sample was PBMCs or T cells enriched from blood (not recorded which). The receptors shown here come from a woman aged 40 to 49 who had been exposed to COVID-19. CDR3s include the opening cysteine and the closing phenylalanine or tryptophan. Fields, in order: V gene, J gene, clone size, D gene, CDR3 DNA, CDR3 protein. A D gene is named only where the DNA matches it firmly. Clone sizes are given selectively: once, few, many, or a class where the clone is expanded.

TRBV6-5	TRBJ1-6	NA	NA	TGTGCCAGCGGAGGGAGCTCCTATAATTCACCCCTCCACTTT	CASGGSSYNSPLHF
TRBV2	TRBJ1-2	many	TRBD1	TGTGCCAGCAGTTATACAGGGGGCGATGGCTACACCTTC	CASSYTGGDGYTF
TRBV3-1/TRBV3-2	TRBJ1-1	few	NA	TGTGCCAGCAGCCCTAGGGGGGGGCGGACTGAAGCTTTCTTT	CASSPRGGRTEAFF
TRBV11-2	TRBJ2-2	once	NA	TGTGCCAGCAGCTTAGGGACCTGGGAGCCGAACACCGGGGAGCTGTTTTTT	CASSLGTWEPNTGELFF
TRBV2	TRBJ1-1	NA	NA	TGTGCCAGCAGTCGGCACCAGGGCTCCCCTGAAGCTTTCTTT	CASSRHQGSPEAFF
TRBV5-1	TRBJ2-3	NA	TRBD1	TGCGCCAGCAGCCAACGGTCGGGACAGAGCACAGATACGCAGTATTTT	CASSQRSGQSTDTQYF
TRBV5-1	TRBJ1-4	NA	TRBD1	TGCGCCAGCAGCTTCGGACAGGGTGGAGAAAAACTGTTTTTT	CASSFGQGGEKLFF
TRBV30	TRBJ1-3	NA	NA	TGTGCCTGGAGCCCAGAATCGGGAAACACCATATATTTT	CAWSPESGNTIYF
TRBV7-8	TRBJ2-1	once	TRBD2	TGTGCCAGCAGCTTAGGTAGCGGGGGGGCCTATGAGCAGTTCTTC	CASSLGSGGAYEQFF
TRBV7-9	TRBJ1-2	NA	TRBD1	TGTGCCGGCCGACAGGGGGCGGGTGGCTACACCTTC	CAGRQGAGGYTF
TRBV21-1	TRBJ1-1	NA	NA	TGTGCCAGCAGCAAAAGGGGGACAGCTAGTGAAGCTTTCTTT	CASSKRGTASEAFF
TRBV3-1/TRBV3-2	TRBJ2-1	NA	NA	TGTGCCAGCAGCCAAGACCCCAGGCGAAATGAGCAGTTCTTC	CASSQDPRRNEQFF
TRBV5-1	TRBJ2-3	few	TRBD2	TGCGCCAGCAGCTTGGATCTAGCGGGGAGCACAGATACGCAGTATTTT	CASSLDLAGSTDTQYF
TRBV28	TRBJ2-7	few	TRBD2	TGTGCCAGCACTCGCGGGGGGGCCATCTACGAGCAGTACTTC	CASTRGGAIYEQYF
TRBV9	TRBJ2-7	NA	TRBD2	TGTGCCAGCAGCGTAGCGGGAGGGGTTTACGAGCAGTACTTC	CASSVAGGVYEQYF
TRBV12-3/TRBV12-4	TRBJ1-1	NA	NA	TGTGCCAGCAGGGTGGGGGCCACTGAAGCTTTCTTT	CASRVGATEAFF
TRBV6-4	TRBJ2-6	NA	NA	TGTGCCAGCAGCACAGATAGCTCTGGGGCCAACGTCCTGACTTTC	CASSTDSSGANVLTF
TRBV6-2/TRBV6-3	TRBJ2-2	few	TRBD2	TGTGCCAGCAGTGGGACTAGCGGGGGTGGCGGGGAGCTGTTTTTT	CASSGTSGGGGELFF
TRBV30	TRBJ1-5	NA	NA	TGTGCCTGGAGTGTACAACAGTCGTCGCTAAGCCAGCCCCAGCATTTT	CAWSVQQSSLSQPQHF
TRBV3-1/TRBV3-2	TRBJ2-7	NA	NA	TGTGCCAGCAGCCATAGGGGGTCAAACTACGAGCAGTACTTC	CASSHRGSNYEQYF
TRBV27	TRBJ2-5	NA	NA	TGTGCCAGCAGTCCGAGACAGAGACAAGAGACCCAGTACTTC	CASSPRQRQETQYF
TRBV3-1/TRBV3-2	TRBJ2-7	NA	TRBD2	TGTGCCAGCAGCCAAGTCGGGGGGAAGCCCCTATTGGGCTTCTACGAGCAGTACTTC	CASSQVGGKPLLGFYEQYF
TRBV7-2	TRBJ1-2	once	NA	TGTGCCAGCAGCGGCAGGGGAGTTAACTATGGCTACACCTTC	CASSGRGVNYGYTF
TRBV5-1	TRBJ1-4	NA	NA	TGCGCCAGCAGCCGGGGCCGGGGGGCGGGGGAAAAACTGTTTTTT	CASSRGRGAGEKLFF
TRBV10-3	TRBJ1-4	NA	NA	TGTGCCATCGCGTCCCAACCCTGGACTAATGAAAAACTGTTTTTT	CAIASQPWTNEKLFF
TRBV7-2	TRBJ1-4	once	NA	TGTGCCAGCAGCTTAGGGGCAGGGCAGGGGGAAAAACTGTTTTTT	CASSLGAGQGEKLFF
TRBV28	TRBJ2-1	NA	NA	TGTGCCAGCAGTCTCGCCGGAGCGGGACAACTAAATGAGCAGTTCTTC	CASSLAGAGQLNEQFF
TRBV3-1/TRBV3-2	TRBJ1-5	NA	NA	TGTGCCAGCAGCTCGGCGGGGGGCAATCAGCCCCAGCATTTT	CASSSAGGNQPQHF
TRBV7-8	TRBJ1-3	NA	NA	TGTGCCAGCAGCGGTAGTAGGGTCCGGGACTCTGGAAACACCATATATTTT	CASSGSRVRDSGNTIYF
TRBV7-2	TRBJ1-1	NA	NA	TGTGCCAGCAGCTTAGGGCAGGGGCGGTTGTCTGAAGCTTTCTTT	CASSLGQGRLSEAFF
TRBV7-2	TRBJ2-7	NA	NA	TGTGCCAGCAGCTTAACAGGCACGTCTGAGTGGGAGCAGTACTTC	CASSLTGTSEWEQYF
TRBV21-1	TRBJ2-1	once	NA	TGTGCCAGCAGCAAAGACTTAACGAGCTCCTACAATGAGCAGTTCTTC	CASSKDLTSSYNEQFF
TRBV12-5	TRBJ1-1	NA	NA	TGTGCTAGTGGTTTGGTACGAGGCGGCGGTAGGACTGAAGCTTTCTTT	CASGLVRGGGRTEAFF
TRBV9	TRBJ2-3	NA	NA	TGTGCCAGCAGCGCCGTCGGGGGAGATACGCAGTATTTT	CASSAVGGDTQYF
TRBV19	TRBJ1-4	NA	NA	TGTGCCAGTAGTATAGTCGCACCCGCGGCTAATGAAAAACTGTTTTTT	CASSIVAPAANEKLFF
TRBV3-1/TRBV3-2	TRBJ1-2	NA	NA	TGTGCCAGCAGCCAAGATATAGGGGATGGTATGCGCTACACCTTC	CASSQDIGDGMRYTF
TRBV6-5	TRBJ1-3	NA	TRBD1	TGTGCCAGCAGTTACACAGGGGTCTCTGGAAACACCATATATTTT	CASSYTGVSGNTIYF
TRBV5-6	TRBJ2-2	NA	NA	TGTGCCAGCAGCTTGGAGGGGAAATCGAACACCGGGGAGCTGTTTTTT	CASSLEGKSNTGELFF
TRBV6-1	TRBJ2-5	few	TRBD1	TGTGCCAGCAGTGACCCGGGACAGGGGACCCAGTACTTC	CASSDPGQGTQYF
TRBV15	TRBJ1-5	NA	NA	TGTGCCACCGTGGTAGTTAATAGCAATCAGCCCCAGCATTTT	CATVVVNSNQPQHF
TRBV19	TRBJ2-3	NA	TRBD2	TGTGCCAGTAGTCCACTGAGCGGGGCAGGCACAGATACGCAGTATTTT	CASSPLSGAGTDTQYF
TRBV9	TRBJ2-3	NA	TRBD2	TGTGCCAGCAGCCCCGCCGGGACTACCACAGATACGCAGTATTTT	CASSPAGTTTDTQYF
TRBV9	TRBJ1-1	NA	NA	TGTGCCAGCAGCGTAGCCGGGAACACTGAAGCTTTCTTT	CASSVAGNTEAFF
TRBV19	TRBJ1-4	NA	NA	TGTGCCAGTAGTCTCGGGGCAACTAATGAAAAACTGTTTTTT	CASSLGATNEKLFF
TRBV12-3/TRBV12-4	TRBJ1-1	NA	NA	TGTGCCAGCAGCTACGGCGGGGGGGAAGCTTTCTTT	CASSYGGGEAFF
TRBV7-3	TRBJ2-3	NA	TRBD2	TGTGCCAGCAGCTCGGGACTAGCGGGGGGCACAGATACGCAGTATTTT	CASSSGLAGGTDTQYF
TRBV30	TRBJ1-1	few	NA	TGTGCCTGGAGTGTAAATCAGGGGTTCCTGAACACTGAAGCTTTCTTT	CAWSVNQGFLNTEAFF
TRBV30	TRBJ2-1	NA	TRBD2	TGTGCCTGGAGTGGACTAGCCGGGTACAATGAGCAGTTCTTC	CAWSGLAGYNEQFF
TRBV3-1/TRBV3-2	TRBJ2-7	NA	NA	TGTGCCAGCAGCCAAGCACAGGGTGGGTACGAGCAGTACTTC	CASSQAQGGYEQYF
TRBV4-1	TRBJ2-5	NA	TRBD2	TGCGCCAGCAGCCAAGTACGAGGAAGGGTTGACGGGGGGGAGACCCAGTACTTC	CASSQVRGRVDGGETQYF
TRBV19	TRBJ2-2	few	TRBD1	TGTGCCAGTACTCAGACAGGGAAAGGGATGGGTCCCGGGGAGCTGTTTTTT	CASTQTGKGMGPGELFF
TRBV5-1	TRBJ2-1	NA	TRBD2	TGCGCCAGCAGCCTCGGGACTAGCGGGGCCAATGAGCAGTTCTTC	CASSLGTSGANEQFF
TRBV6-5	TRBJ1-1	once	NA	TGTGCCAGCAGTCAGCAGGACAGTAACACTGAAGCTTTCTTT	CASSQQDSNTEAFF
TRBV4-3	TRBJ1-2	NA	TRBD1	TGCGCCAGCAGCCATTATGGGGACAGGGGGAATGGCTACACCTTC	CASSHYGDRGNGYTF
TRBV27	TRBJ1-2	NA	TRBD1	TGTGCCAGCAGTTTATCCGGGACAGGCCCAACTGGCTACACCTTC	CASSLSGTGPTGYTF
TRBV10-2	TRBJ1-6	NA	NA	TGCGCCAGCTGCCAGGGGAATTCACCCCTCCACTTT	CASCQGNSPLHF
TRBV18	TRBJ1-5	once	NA	TGTGCCAGCTCACACGATACAGATCAGCCCCAGCATTTT	CASSHDTDQPQHF